These 3 T cell receptor beta chains came from one sample sequenced in a study of T cells after yellow fever vaccination. TCRdb independently ran MiXCR on the 5' RACE reads; one entry per CDR3 protein. The sample carries 46,000 or so distinct CDR3 sequences, more than 6% recorded once. The specimen was PBMCs, either bulk or a sorted T-cell subset (CD4+, CD8+, memory, or dextramer-sorted; not recorded which), collected 45 days after the yellow fever booster vaccination. The receptors were sampled from a man aged 25-45 years who received the YFV17D yellow fever vaccine.

The sample holds many counts of this clonotype. This chain uses TRBV5-1 with TRBJ2-1; 9 positions agree with TRBD1. Germline-derived CDR1 and CDR2 are SGHRS and YFSETQ. Trimming removed 6 bases from V and 5 bases from J; junction bases left unmatched: 6. The CDR3 length is 14 residues. In DNA, the CDR3 is TGCGCCAGCAAAAACGACAGGGGGGACAATGAGCAGTTCTTC. It translates to CASKNDRGDNEQFF.

This clonotype was detected ten times or more. The J gene is TRBJ2-7, the V gene TRBV4-3; D gene uncertain. This CDR3 is 13 amino acids long. Germline V gene data show CDR1 as LGHNA and CDR2 as YSLEER. Trimming cost V 0 bases and J 5 bases, with 8 bases left between them. The CDR3 here is CASSQEEANEQYF. The CDR3 nucleotides read TGCGCCAGCAGCCAAGAGGAAGCGAACGAGCAGTACTTC.

This clonotype was detected many times. This chain connects TRBV7-2 to TRBJ2-7; perhaps TRBD1 as D (5 bases). V was pared by 1 base and J by 0 bases, with 10 bases between. This CDR3 is 15 amino acids long. Germline lookup yields CDR1 SGHTA and CDR2 FQGNSA. The CDR3 loop is CASSLEGKASYEQYF. Here the CDR3 DNA reads TGTGCCAGCAGCTTAGAGGGGAAAGCCTCCTACGAGCAGTACTTC.